This is a list of T cell receptor beta chains from one sample in a study of Graves' ophthalmopathy and Graves' hyperthyroidism. Via MiXCR, TCRdb re-called the multiplex PCR reads, giving one row per CDR3 protein. The repertoire holds a few hundred thousand distinct CDR3 sequences, with approximately 15% as singletons. The sequenced sample was peripheral blood. The source is a young woman with stable Graves' hyperthyroidism. The CDR3 runs from the conserved cysteine through the conserved F or W. Fields, in order: J gene, D gene, V gene, clone size, CDR3 protein. A D gene is named only where the DNA matches it firmly. Not all rows give a size; the values are once, few, many and, for expanded clones, a class.

j_gene: TRBJ2-7; d_gene: NA; v_gene: TRBV11-2; abundance: many; CDR3aa: CASSLDGGESEQYF
j_gene: TRBJ2-4; d_gene: TRBD1; v_gene: TRBV27; abundance: few; CDR3aa: CASSFLDRDGGKNIQYF
j_gene: TRBJ1-1; d_gene: NA; v_gene: TRBV20-1; abundance: many; CDR3aa: CSARDGGRGAEAFF
j_gene: TRBJ1-2; d_gene: NA; v_gene: TRBV5-1; abundance: few; CDR3aa: CASSLRDPRSYGYTF
j_gene: TRBJ1-1; d_gene: TRBD1; v_gene: TRBV20-1; abundance: many; CDR3aa: CSAGQGGSATEAFF
j_gene: TRBJ1-1; d_gene: NA; v_gene: TRBV6-1; abundance: many; CDR3aa: CASSTDQGNTEAFF
j_gene: TRBJ1-2; d_gene: TRBD1; v_gene: TRBV5-1; abundance: many; CDR3aa: CASSVNAGTGHGYTF
j_gene: TRBJ1-2; d_gene: NA; v_gene: TRBV5-5; abundance: many; CDR3aa: CASSLSQNYGYTF
j_gene: TRBJ2-3; d_gene: NA; v_gene: TRBV12-3/TRBV12-4; abundance: few; CDR3aa: CASSGVMTGDTQYF
j_gene: TRBJ1-5; d_gene: NA; v_gene: TRBV6-1; abundance: many; CDR3aa: CASATRGHGNQPQHF
j_gene: TRBJ1-5; d_gene: NA; v_gene: TRBV18; abundance: many; CDR3aa: CASSPTGQPQHF
j_gene: TRBJ2-5; d_gene: TRBD1; v_gene: TRBV19; abundance: many; CDR3aa: CASSTRTGPQETQYF
j_gene: TRBJ1-5; d_gene: TRBD1; v_gene: TRBV7-6; abundance: many; CDR3aa: CASSLVPRTGSFNQPQHF
j_gene: TRBJ2-2; d_gene: TRBD1; v_gene: TRBV6-8; abundance: NA; CDR3aa: CASSGGQGTNTGELFF
j_gene: TRBJ2-6; d_gene: NA; v_gene: TRBV12-5; abundance: few; CDR3aa: CASGLWATGANVLTF
j_gene: TRBJ1-3; d_gene: NA; v_gene: TRBV10-3; abundance: many; CDR3aa: CATAFSGNTIYF
j_gene: TRBJ2-7; d_gene: NA; v_gene: TRBV11-3; abundance: many; CDR3aa: CASSLGGRGYEQYF
j_gene: TRBJ2-5; d_gene: NA; v_gene: TRBV5-1; abundance: NA; CDR3aa: CASSLMDSQETKYF
j_gene: TRBJ1-1; d_gene: NA; v_gene: TRBV29-1; abundance: many; CDR3aa: CSVIPTGMNTEAFF
j_gene: TRBJ2-7; d_gene: NA; v_gene: TRBV2; abundance: NA; CDR3aa: CASTGDGGIEQYF
j_gene: TRBJ2-5; d_gene: NA; v_gene: TRBV2; abundance: few; CDR3aa: CASRLLRGRETQYF
j_gene: TRBJ2-5; d_gene: NA; v_gene: TRBV4-1; abundance: NA; CDR3aa: CASSPGLIQETQYF
j_gene: TRBJ2-7; d_gene: TRBD1; v_gene: TRBV12-3/TRBV12-4; abundance: many; CDR3aa: CASSSRQGATYEQYF
j_gene: TRBJ2-7; d_gene: TRBD1; v_gene: TRBV12-3/TRBV12-4; abundance: many; CDR3aa: CASSSQGPYEQYF
j_gene: TRBJ1-2; d_gene: TRBD1; v_gene: TRBV7-9; abundance: many; CDR3aa: CASSQKGQGGGYTF
j_gene: TRBJ1-2; d_gene: NA; v_gene: TRBV6-5; abundance: few; CDR3aa: CASSYSRSGNYGYTF
j_gene: TRBJ1-2; d_gene: NA; v_gene: TRBV19; abundance: many; CDR3aa: CASSLEGNSYGYTF
j_gene: TRBJ1-2; d_gene: NA; v_gene: TRBV5-6; abundance: few; CDR3aa: CVSTHGGRDYGYTF
j_gene: TRBJ1-1; d_gene: NA; v_gene: TRBV12-3/TRBV12-4; abundance: many; CDR3aa: CASTWRTNTEAFF
j_gene: TRBJ2-7; d_gene: NA; v_gene: TRBV20-1; abundance: NA; CDR3aa: CSGRERRAEQYF
j_gene: TRBJ1-6; d_gene: NA; v_gene: TRBV12-3/TRBV12-4; abundance: many; CDR3aa: CASKERGASNSPLHF
j_gene: TRBJ2-5; d_gene: NA; v_gene: TRBV7-2; abundance: many; CDR3aa: CASSPQERVQETQYF
j_gene: TRBJ1-5; d_gene: NA; v_gene: TRBV7-6; abundance: few; CDR3aa: CASSNWTGPQHF